The T cell receptor (beta chain) under discussion was sequenced for a study of blood T cell repertoires in COVID-19 (TCRdb year 2020). Background on the whole study: The collaborator samples originated in the United States, Italy and Spain and spanned the acute and convalescent phases of COVID-19. The material from the prospective study consisted of cDNA or gDNA derived from T cells, B-cell-depleted T cells, or PBMCs. Subjects who had been exposed to COVID-19, were actively infected with it, or had recovered from it provided the deeply sampled blood TCRbeta repertoires that made up the dataset. The repertoires were made available in a free public database intended to serve as a resource for research on the immune response to SARS-CoV-2. Samples were obtained from the ongoing ImmuneRACE study (first 160 participants) and from 1,254 subjects provided by 6 global collaborators. The sample metadata nearly always contained a de-identified subject ID, COVID-19 status, age in years and sex. HLA class I and class II types, where available, came from metadata supplied by the sample provider rather than from assay-based typing. Paper-wide results and their limitations: The amount of clinical and demographic metadata varied by source and participant and was provided uncurated.

At one collaborating source in Seattle, patients were enrolled during active infection and were followed longitudinally through the course of disease. Whole blood was collected in K2EDTA tubes by collaborating institutions according to the institutions' own protocols. For TCRbeta analysis, collaborators shipped samples as frozen whole blood, isolated PBMCs, or DNA extracted from either of those sample types. With regard to this clone: Its antigen remains undetermined. Qualities for individual bases were not recorded, and no much larger clone is one base off.

TCRbeta CDR3 regions were amplified from genomic DNA using the immunoSEQ Assay, a bias-controlled multiplex PCR. The paper's processing steps were these. Nucleated cell counts per sample were estimated from amplification of reference gene primers within the assay. Sequence reads were collapsed and filtered to measure the absolute abundance of every unique TCRbeta CDR3 rearrangement. For each sample, productive Simpson clonality was calculated by taking the square root of Simpson's diversity index across productive rearrangements. As stored in TCRdb, this immuneACCESS dataset retains in-frame rearrangements with V and J assigned. A fraction of the clones does not appear; measured against another copy, unresolved V genes explain less than half of the discrepancy, and the remainder lacks a known reason. Clone size and the V and J calls come from that table; the DNA yielded D and trimming. The sample data list roughly 200,000 clones, and 83% of these were observed just once. The ten biggest clones cover over 1% of the sample.

The CDR3, cysteine through phenylalanine, is 14 amino acids long. CDR3 DNA only is kept here, 42 bases in frame from base 1. V sheds 0 bases and J sheds 1 base, leaving 6 bases between their ends. Via the germline V gene, CDR1 is KGHSH and CDR2 LQKENI. This chain joins TRBV18 to TRBJ1-1; TRBD1 is possibly the D segment (6 matching bases). This sequence was found in a woman in her thirties with COVID-19, enrolled during active disease. The sequenced material came from peripheral blood. In nucleotide form, the sequence is TGTGCCAGCTCACCACCGACAGGGAACACTGAAGCTTTCTTT. This is translated as CASSPPTGNTEAFF.